This passage covers 14 T cell receptor beta chains from one sample sequenced in a study of regulatory T cells in long-lasting Graves disease. iRepertoire HTBI primers and Arm-PCR of CDR3 regions built TCR beta libraries. TCRdb reprocessed the multiplex PCR reads with MiXCR, giving one entry per CDR3 protein. The sample contains over 350,000 distinct CDR3 sequences, 20% to 25% of which appear only once. Time point reported: persistent/refractory GD, antithyroid drugs over 5 years with positive TRAb. Isolated PBMC RNA provided the starting material for the TCR library. The material was peripheral blood mononuclear cells (PBMCs), obtained when the disease was refractory, from a patient treated with antithyroid drugs. The receptors shown here come from a female donor with Graves disease.

This clonotype has at least ten counts. The rearrangement uses TRBV12-3 or TRBV12-4 and TRBJ1-2, with D perhaps matching TRBD1 (5 bases). Trimming took off 5 bases at V and 3 bases at J, with 13 bases between the two ends. The CDR3 loop spans 14 amino acids. CDR3 sequence: CASSRQFPYYGYTF. In DNA, the CDR3 is TGTGCCAGCAGTCGACAGTTCCCCTACTATGGCTACACCTTC.

The J gene is TRBJ1-5, the V gene TRBV28, with TRBD1 matching 11 bases. From germline, CDR1 is MDHEN and CDR2 SYDVKM. The V and J ends lost 11 bases and 6 bases, in that order; junction bases with no gene match: 3. This CDR3 is built from 12 residues. CDR3 sequence reads: CAGQGASQPQHF. In DNA form, the CDR3 reads TGTGCCGGACAGGGGGCTAGTCAGCCCCAGCATTTT. The full variable domain, with the rest looked up from reference TRBV28 and TRBJ1-5, is DVKVTQSSRYLVKRTGEKVFLECVQDMDHENMFWYRQDPGLGLRLIYFSYDVKMKEKGDIPEGYSVSREKKERFSLILESASTNQTSMYLCAGQGASQPQHFGDGTRLSIL.

The chain joins TRBV20-1 to TRBJ2-7; TRBD2 agrees at 10 bases. CDR3 length: 16 amino acids. V lost 0 bases to trimming and J lost 0 bases; unmatched junction nucleotides: 5. Germline CDR1 DFQATT, CDR2 SNEGSKA (reference sequence). The CDR3 loop reads CSARDYLAGVSYEQYF. DNA for the CDR3: TGCAGTGCTAGAGATTACCTAGCGGGGGTCTCCTACGAGCAGTACTTC.

This clonotype showed up many times. The V call is TRBV28, the J call TRBJ1-2; no definite D call. V lost 2 bases to trimming and J lost 8 bases, with 9 bases between them. This CDR3 has 12 residues. Germline CDR1 and CDR2: MDHEN and SYDVKM. The CDR3: CASSLVGGGYTF. In nucleotides, the CDR3 is TGTGCCAGCAGTTTAGTCGGAGGGGGCTACACCTTC.

This clonotype was recorded many times. V is TRBV10-3 and J is TRBJ1-2, with TRBD1 matching 12 bases. The CDR3 is 15 amino acids. V lost 8 bases to trimming and J lost 6 bases; unmatched junction nucleotides: 10. CDR1 ENHRY and CDR2 SYGVKD come from the germline V gene. The CDR3 here is CAIRPGTGGKDGYTF. CDR3 DNA: TGTGCCATCCGTCCCGGGACAGGGGGCAAGGATGGCTACACCTTC.

In its sample, this clonotype was seen many times. The chain has TRBV2 and TRBJ1-5; tentative D call: TRBD1 (5 bases). The V gene lost 4 bases and the J gene lost 4 bases, with 11 bases spanning the gap. The CDR3 is 14 residues long. CDR1 is SNHLY, CDR2 FYNNEI, per germline. The CDR3 nucleotides read TGTGCCAGCAGTGCGGGGGGACCTAATCAGCCCCAGCATTTT. Translated, it gives CASSAGGPNQPQHF.

This clonotype has a count of ten or more. This chain links TRBV3-1 with TRBJ1-4, with D maybe TRBD1 (5 bases). CDR1 and CDR2 (germline): LGHDT, YNNKEL (reference sequence). Trimming stripped 0 bases from V and 13 bases from J, with 12 bases between. This CDR3 has 13 residues. CDR3 nucleotide sequence: TGTGCCAGCAGCCAAGATCCGGCGGGGGTACTGTTTTTT. Protein sequence: CASSQDPAGVLFF.

The chain uses TRBV7-3 and TRBJ1-2, with D possibly being TRBD1 (6 bases). V lost 5 bases and J 8 bases, leaving 18 bases between the germline ends. Per the germline V gene, CDR1 is SGHTA and CDR2 is FQGTGA. The CDR3 consists of 14 residues. CDR3 loop: CASSRNPGDMGYTF. CDR3 in DNA: TGTGCCAGCAGCCGAAATCCTGGGGACATGGGCTACACCTTC. Combining the CDR3 with reference TRBV7-3 and TRBJ1-2 gives the whole variable domain GAGVSQTPSNKVTEKGKYVELRCDPISGHTALYWYRQSLGQGPEFLIYFQGTGAADDSGLPNDRFFAVRPEGSVSTLKIQRTERGDSAVYLCASSRNPGDMGYTFGSGTRLTVV.

The rearrangement joins TRBV4-2 to TRBJ1-1, with 9 nucleotides matching TRBD1. CDR1 and CDR2 (germline): LGHNA, YNFKEQ. The CDR3 runs 14 residues. J was trimmed by 5 bases and V by 3 bases; bases with no gene match: 4. DNA of the CDR3: TGTGCCAGCAGCCAGACACAGGGGGCGACTGAAGCTTTCTTT. This translates into CASSQTQGATEAFF.

This clonotype turned up a few times. A much larger clonotype is one base distant, so this may be a read error. The CDR3 bases are TGTGCCAGCCTAATAGGGAATCAGCCCCGGCATTTT. Translated, it gives CASLIGNQPRHF. The chain joins TRBV12-3 or TRBV12-4 to TRBJ1-5; D gene ambiguous. The CDR3 consists of 12 residues.

In this sample, this clonotype turned up many times. V gene TRBV12-3 or TRBV12-4 combines with J gene TRBJ2-6; D uncertain. Trimming took off 6 bases at V and 1 base at J, with 7 bases between the two ends. This CDR3 contains 14 residues. The CDR3 coding sequence is TGTGCCAGCAGCAAGATTTCTGGGGCCAACGTCCTGACTTTC. This gives the protein CASSKISGANVLTF.

Ten or more counts support this clonotype. The V call is TRBV28, the J call TRBJ2-5; no firm D call. CDR1 is MDHEN and CDR2 is SYDVKM in the germline V gene. V was clipped by 7 bases and J by 1 base, with 4 bases between them. The CDR3 has 11 amino acids. CDR3 sequence: CASISQETQYF. The DNA of the CDR3 is TGTGCCAGCATAAGCCAAGAGACCCAGTACTTC. The variable domain in full, completed from reference TRBV28 and TRBJ2-5, reads DVKVTQSSRYLVKRTGEKVFLECVQDMDHENMFWYRQDPGLGLRLIYFSYDVKMKEKGDIPEGYSVSREKKERFSLILESASTNQTSMYLCASISQETQYFGPGTRLLVL.

This clonotype was counted ten times or more. The rearrangement joins TRBV7-9 to TRBJ2-5; tentatively, D is TRBD1 or TRBD2 (5 bases each). Germline V CDR1 and CDR2: SEHNR, FQNEAQ (reference sequence). This CDR3 region has 14 residues. Trimming pared 2 bases from V and 4 bases from J, leaving 11 bases between. CDR3 residues: CASSLTGRGETQYF. For the CDR3, the DNA is TGTGCCAGCAGCTTAACGGGGCGCGGAGAGACCCAGTACTTC.

The chain carries TRBV29-1 and TRBJ1-5, with D maybe TRBD1 (5 bases). Germline values: CDR1 SQVTM, CDR2 ANQGSEA. The CDR3 spans 11 residues. V shed 7 bases and J shed 7 bases, with 11 bases lying between them. The CDR3 spells CSAGGLQPQHF. In DNA, the CDR3 is TGCAGCGCCGGGGGGTTGCAGCCCCAGCATTTT.